This paragraph covers one T cell receptor (beta chain) sequence. Its antigen is currently unknown. Sequencing templates came from extracted RNA that was reverse transcribed into cDNA. Repertoires were generated with immunoSEQ multiplex PCR, while TCRdb's copy carries only in-frame clones and drops some. The sample carries about 140,000 clones, roughly 62% recorded once. These data originate in a study of CD8+ T cells in alopecia areata. General observations from the study: In scalp samples, resident alphabeta T cells of normal skin are also sequenced.

The CDR3 is 11 amino acids. From germline, CDR1 is SGHTA and CDR2 FQGNSA. V was cut by 5 bases and J by 0 bases, with 2 bases left in between. The specimen was CD4+ T cells sorted from blood, collected at week 0. V and J are TRBV7-2 and TRBJ2-7; D is ambiguous. The sequence derives from a human donor with alopecia areata. This CDR3 is CASSPSYEQYF. The CDR3 region has the DNA TGTGCCAGCAGCCCCTCCTACGAGCAGTACTTC.